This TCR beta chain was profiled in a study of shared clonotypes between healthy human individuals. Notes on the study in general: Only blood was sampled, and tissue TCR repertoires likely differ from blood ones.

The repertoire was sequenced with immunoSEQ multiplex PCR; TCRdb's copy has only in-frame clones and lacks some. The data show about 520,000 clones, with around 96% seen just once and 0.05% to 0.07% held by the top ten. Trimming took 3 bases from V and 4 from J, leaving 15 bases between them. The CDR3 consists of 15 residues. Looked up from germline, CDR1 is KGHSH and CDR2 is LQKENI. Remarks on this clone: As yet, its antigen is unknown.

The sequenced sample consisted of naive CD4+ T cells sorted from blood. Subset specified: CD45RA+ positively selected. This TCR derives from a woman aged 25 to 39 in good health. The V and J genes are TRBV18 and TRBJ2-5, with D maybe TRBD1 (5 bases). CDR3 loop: CASSPTSGPGETQYF. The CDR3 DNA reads TGTGCCAGCTCACCTACCTCAGGGCCCGGAGAGACCCAGTACTTC. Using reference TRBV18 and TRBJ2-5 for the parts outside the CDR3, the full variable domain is NAGVMQNPRHLVRRRGQEARLRCSPMKGHSHVYWYRQLPEEGLKFMVYLQKENIIDESGMPKERFSAEFPKEGPSILRIQQVVRGDSAAYFCASSPTSGPGETQYFGPGTRLLVL.